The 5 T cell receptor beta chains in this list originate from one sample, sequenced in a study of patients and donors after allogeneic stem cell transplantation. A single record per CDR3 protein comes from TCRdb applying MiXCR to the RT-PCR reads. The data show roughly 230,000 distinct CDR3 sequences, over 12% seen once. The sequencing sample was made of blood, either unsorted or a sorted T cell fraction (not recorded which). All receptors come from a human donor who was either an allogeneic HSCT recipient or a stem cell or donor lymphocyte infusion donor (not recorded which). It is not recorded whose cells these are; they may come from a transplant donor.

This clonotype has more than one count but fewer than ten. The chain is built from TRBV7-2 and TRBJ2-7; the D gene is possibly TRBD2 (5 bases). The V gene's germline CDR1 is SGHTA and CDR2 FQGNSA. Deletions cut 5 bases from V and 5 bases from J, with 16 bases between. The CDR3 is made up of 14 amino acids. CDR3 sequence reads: CASSTRTAVHEQYF. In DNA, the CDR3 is TGTGCCAGCAGCACGCGGACTGCCGTCCACGAGCAGTACTTC.

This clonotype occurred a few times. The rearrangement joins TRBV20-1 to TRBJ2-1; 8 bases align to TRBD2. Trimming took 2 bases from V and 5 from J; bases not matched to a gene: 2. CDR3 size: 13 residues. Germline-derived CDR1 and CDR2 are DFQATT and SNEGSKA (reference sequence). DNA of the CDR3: TGCAGTGCTAGATGGCGGGGGGACAATGAGCAGTTCTTC. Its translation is CSARWRGDNEQFF.

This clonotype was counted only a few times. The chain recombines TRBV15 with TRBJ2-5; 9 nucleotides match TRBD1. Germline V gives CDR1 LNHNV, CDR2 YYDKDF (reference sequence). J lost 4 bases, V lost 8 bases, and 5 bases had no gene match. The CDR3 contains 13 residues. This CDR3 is CATSDRGGETQYF. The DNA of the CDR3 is TGTGCCACCTCCGACAGGGGGGGAGAGACCCAGTACTTC.

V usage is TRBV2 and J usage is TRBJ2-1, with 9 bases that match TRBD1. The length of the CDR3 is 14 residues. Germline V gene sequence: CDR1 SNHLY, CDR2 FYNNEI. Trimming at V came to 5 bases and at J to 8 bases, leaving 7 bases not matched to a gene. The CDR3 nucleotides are TGTGCCAGCAGTTCCGGGACAGGGCTCCATGAGCAGTTCTTC. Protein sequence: CASSSGTGLHEQFF.

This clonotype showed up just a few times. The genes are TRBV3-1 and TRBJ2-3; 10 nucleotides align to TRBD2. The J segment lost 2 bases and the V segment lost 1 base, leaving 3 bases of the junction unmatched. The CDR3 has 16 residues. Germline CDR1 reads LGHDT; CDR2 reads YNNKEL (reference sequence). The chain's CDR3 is CASSQGSGGNTDTQYF. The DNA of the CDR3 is TGTGCCAGCAGCCAAGGTAGCGGGGGGAACACAGATACGCAGTATTTT.